The next 30 T cell receptor beta chains were all read from a single sample in a study of kidney transplant recipient with SARS-CoV-2 infection. TCRdb recomputed calls from the reads with MiXCR, one row per CDR3 protein. The table shows 200,000 to 300,000 distinct CDR3 sequences, with around 28% occurring only once. This specimen was a blood sample, taken at baseline and on day 111 from a kidney transplant recipient. Receptor source: a young adult male patient who had COVID-19 and was a kidney transplant recipient. Part of the T cell pool may stem from the graft donor.

This clonotype came up many times. This chain links TRBV3-1 with TRBJ2-2; D gene ambiguous. CDR1 and CDR2 from the germline V gene are LGHDT and YNNKEL (reference sequence). V gave up 4 bases and J gave up 5 bases, with 23 bases separating them. CDR3 size: 18 residues. DNA for the CDR3: TGTGCCAGCAGCCTTCTATATCCCATTTCAGGCTTGACCGGGGAGCTGTTTTTT. Protein: CASSLLYPISGLTGELFF.

Notes on this clonotype: A much larger clone lies a single base off, so this may be a read error. The chain is built from TRBV19 and TRBJ1-5; TRBD1 matches at 7 bases. The CDR3 consists of 14 residues. CDR1 LNHDA and CDR2 SQIVND come from the germline V gene (reference sequence). The trim removed 8 bases at V and 3 bases at J, leaving 7 bases unmatched. DNA of the CDR3: TGTGCCAGTGGTACGGACAGGCTCAATCAGCCCCAGCATTTT. Protein product: CASGTDRLNQPQHF.

This clonotype was detected only a few times. The gene calls are TRBV7-2 and TRBJ2-5, with 8 bases that match TRBD1. Germline V gives CDR1 SGHTA, CDR2 FQGNSA. This CDR3 spans 15 amino acids. Trimming at V came to 6 bases and at J to 2 bases, leaving 8 bases not matched to a gene. DNA of the CDR3: TGTGCCAGCAGACGCCAGGGACAGGATCAAGAGACCCAGTACTTC. This encodes CASRRQGQDQETQYF.

Points on this clonotype: It may be a read error: a sequence one base away is much more abundant. This chain joins TRBV3-2 and TRBJ2-3; no check of the table's D call, TRBD1, against the DNA was made. TRBV3-2 is reported as a pseudogene. This CDR3 comprises 14 residues. CDR3 nucleotides: TGTGCCAGCAGCCGGTCAGGGGGCGGAGATGCGCAGTATTTT. This sequence encodes CASSRSGGGDAQYF.

Points on this clonotype: A read error may produce the germline difference seen at one junction end. The chain links TRBV5-5 to TRBJ2-1, with D possibly being TRBD1 (5 bases). The CDR3 spans 12 residues. Germline V gene sequence: CDR1 SGHKS, CDR2 YYEKEE (reference sequence). The CDR3 nucleotides read TGTGCCGGCAGCTCCGACAGCAATGAGCAGTTCTTC. This translates into CAGSSDSNEQFF.

This clonotype was recorded at least ten times. The chain links TRBV2 to TRBJ1-1; D is unclear. Germline V CDR1 and CDR2: SNHLY, FYNNEI. This CDR3 is 13 amino acids long. The V end lost 6 bases, the J end lost 1 base, and 9 bases lay between the germline ends. CDR3 nucleotides: TGTGCCAGCAGCCACAGACAGAACACTGAAGCTTTCTTT. Amino acid sequence: CASSHRQNTEAFF.

This chain joins TRBV24-1 and TRBJ2-5; perhaps TRBD2 as D (5 bases). The CDR3 has 15 amino acids. Trimming stripped 2 bases from V and 2 bases from J, with 11 bases between. CDR1 KGHDR and CDR2 SFDVKD come from the germline V gene. CDR3 sequence: CATSDSRTVQETQYF. The CDR3 DNA sequence: TGTGCCACCAGTGATTCTCGGACTGTTCAAGAGACCCAGTACTTC.

This clonotype was recorded many times. The chain couples TRBV7-9 to TRBJ1-2; 8 bases map to TRBD1. CDR1 and CDR2 (germline): SEHNR, FQNEAQ (reference sequence). The V and J ends lost 5 bases and 3 bases, in that order; junction bases with no gene match: 8. The CDR3 runs 15 residues. The CDR3 DNA reads as TGTGCCAGCAGCCCGTCTACAGGGGGAGACTATGGCTACACCTTC. This translates into CASSPSTGGDYGYTF. The whole variable domain, filled in from reference TRBV7-9 and TRBJ1-2, reads DTGVSQNPRHKITKRGQNVTFRCDPISEHNRLYWYRQTLGQGPEFLTYFQNEAQLEKSRLLSDRFSAERPKGSFSTLEIQRTEQGDSAMYLCASSPSTGGDYGYTFGSGTRLTVV.

This clonotype was observed a few times. J is TRBJ1-2 and V is TRBV18; D is unclear. The germline CDR1 and CDR2 sequences are KGHSH and LQKENI. The CDR3 contains 13 residues. Trimming cost V 0 bases and J 9 bases, with 11 bases left between them. The CDR3 sequence: CASSPPEIDRYTF. CDR3 in DNA: TGTGCCAGCTCACCACCGGAAATCGATCGCTACACCTTC. The complete variable domain, with remaining parts taken from reference TRBV18 and TRBJ1-2, reads NAGVMQNPRHLVRRRGQEARLRCSPMKGHSHVYWYRQLPEEGLKFMVYLQKENIIDESGMPKERFSAEFPKEGPSILRIQQVVRGDSAAYFCASSPPEIDRYTFGSGTRLTVV.

In its sample, this clonotype was seen many times. The chain links TRBV7-8 to TRBJ2-7, with unresolved D. The CDR3 sequence is 15 residues long. Looked up from germline, CDR1 is SGHVS and CDR2 is FQNEAQ. The V and J ends lost 4 bases and 4 bases respectively, with 17 bases between them. This chain's CDR3 is CASSSPQLGFYEQYF. CDR3 bases: TGTGCCAGCAGCTCTCCTCAATTAGGGTTTTACGAGCAGTACTTC.

A note on this clonotype: This sequence may be a read error, since a much larger clone differs from it by one base. Lacking the conserved final phenylalanine or tryptophan, this CDR3 likely reflects a read error. The gene calls are TRBV6-5 and TRBJ1-2, with 7 bases lining up with TRBD1. V shed 0 bases and J 0 bases; nucleotides not matched to a gene: 4. Germline assignment: CDR1 MNHEY and CDR2 SVGAGI. The CDR3 contains 16 residues. CDR3 amino acids: CASSYSRTGANYGYTL. CDR3 nucleotide sequence: TGTGCCAGCAGTTACTCGAGGACAGGAGCTAACTATGGCTACACCCTC.

This clonotype was counted between two and nine times. The V call is TRBV20-1, the J call TRBJ2-2; tentatively, D is TRBD1 (6 bases). The CDR3 is made up of 14 amino acids. V shed 0 bases and J shed 1 base, with 6 bases lying between them. Looked up from germline, CDR1 is DFQATT and CDR2 is SNEGSKA (reference sequence). CDR3 sequence: CSARDRGNTGELFF. The CDR3 DNA follows: TGCAGTGCTAGAGACAGGGGGAACACCGGGGAGCTGTTTTTT.

In regard to this clonotype: A read error may explain this, as a much larger clone is one base away. The chain joins TRBV30 to TRBJ1-2; no clear D gene. CDR1 is GTSNPN, CDR2 SVGIG, per germline (reference sequence). Trimming shortened V by 5 bases and J by 4 bases, and 23 bases separated the two germline ends. This CDR3 comprises 16 residues. CDR3 DNA: TGTGCCTGGCAAGGACCGCGTTATAGAAGGACCTATGGCTACACCTTC. The encoded protein is CAWQGPRYRRTYGYTF.

This clonotype was recorded at least ten times. The chain recombines TRBV12-3 or TRBV12-4 with TRBJ1-2; D not certain. Trimming took 5 bases from V and 4 from J, leaving 23 bases between them. CDR3 length: 17 residues. The CDR3 DNA sequence: TGTGCCAGCAGTGAGACGGTCACAGCAGGAAAGACCTATGGCTACACCTTC. Its translation is CASSETVTAGKTYGYTF.

On this clonotype itself: A much bigger clone sits one base away, suggesting this may be a read error. The chain links TRBV27 to TRBJ1-5; a weak D match, TRBD1 (5 bases). Germline CDR1 and CDR2: MNHEY and SMNVEV (reference sequence). The CDR3 runs to 15 residues. The CDR3 sequence: CASSSGTDSNPPQHF. CDR3 nucleotide sequence: TGTGCCAGCAGTTCCGGGACGGATAGCAATCCGCCCCAGCATTTT.

This clonotype was recorded many times. The J gene is TRBJ2-3, the V gene TRBV6-5; TRBD2 aligns across 7 bases. The CDR3 sequence is 14 residues long. The germline V gene encodes CDR1 MNHEY and CDR2 SVGAGI. With V trimmed by 8 bases and J by 2 bases, 7 bases remained unmatched. CDR3 region: CASGGRGSTDTQYF. CDR3 coding DNA: TGTGCCAGCGGTGGGAGGGGTTCCACAGATACGCAGTATTTT.

CDR3 coding DNA: TGTGCCAGCAGCTTAGTGGCTGGCGGGGGGAGAGAGCCCACAGATACGCAGTATTTT. Translating it yields CASSLVAGGGREPTDTQYF. The chain has TRBV7-8 and TRBJ2-3, with 8 bases fitting TRBD2. This CDR3 spans 19 amino acids. Germline assignment: CDR1 SGHVS and CDR2 FQNEAQ. V gave up 1 base and J gave up 2 bases; unmatched junction bases: 14.

CDR3 in amino acids: CASSKRVYHGKTYGYTF. CDR3 bases: TGTGCCAGCAGCAAGCGAGTATACCATGGAAAGACCTATGGCTACACCTTC. V gene TRBV7-9 combines with J gene TRBJ1-2; no firm D call. Between the trimmed V and J ends, which lost 5 bases and 4 bases, there was a span of 23 bases. This CDR3 spans 17 amino acids. In germline, CDR1 is SEHNR, CDR2 FQNEAQ (reference sequence).

The V call is TRBV6-2 or TRBV6-3, the J call TRBJ2-2; D gene ambiguous. CDR3 length: 14 amino acids. Germline values: CDR1 MNHEY, CDR2 SVGEGT. The V and J ends lost 0 bases and 6 bases respectively, with 8 bases between them. CDR3 sequence (DNA): TGTGCCAGCAGTTACTCGATCCCCGCCGGGGAGCTGTTTTTT. Translating gives CASSYSIPAGELFF.

As for this clonotype: A clone one base away is much larger, so this may be a read error. The J gene is TRBJ1-6, the V gene TRBV7-9; no firm D call. Germline assignment: CDR1 SEHNR and CDR2 FQNEAQ (reference sequence). This CDR3 comprises 14 residues. The CDR3 loop is CTSSFEGPDSPLHF. CDR3 nucleotides: TGTACCAGCAGCTTTGAGGGCCCGGATTCACCCCTCCACTTT.

The table lists this clonotype with many counts. The chain is built from TRBV12-5 and TRBJ1-2; the D gene is possibly TRBD1 (5 bases). Germline V gene data show CDR1 as LGHNT and CDR2 as FRNRAP. This CDR3 is built from 17 residues. Trimming took off 5 bases at V and 4 bases at J, with 23 bases between the two ends. The CDR3 reads CASGRGHLQGKTYGYTF. CDR3 bases: TGTGCTAGTGGTAGAGGCCATTTGCAGGGAAAGACCTATGGCTACACCTTC.

Ten or more counts support this clonotype. The chain has TRBV7-2 and TRBJ2-1; TRBD2 agrees at 8 bases. The junction had 7 bases not matched to a gene; V was cut back by 1 base and J by 2 bases. The CDR3 runs to 17 residues. Germline-derived CDR1 and CDR2 are SGHTA and FQGNSA. In DNA, the CDR3 is TGTGCCAGCAGCTTAGGATGGAGCGGGAGAGCCTACAATGAGCAGTTCTTC. This sequence encodes CASSLGWSGRAYNEQFF.

This clonotype was recorded many times. The chain uses TRBV5-5 and TRBJ1-2; the D is unclear. V dropped 7 bases and J dropped 4 bases, with 23 bases sitting between them. Germline V gene lookup returns CDR1 SGHKS and CDR2 YYEKEE (reference sequence). The CDR3 loop spans 16 amino acids. The CDR3 bases are TGTGCCAGCCCCGCAGTTGTCTCGCGAAAGACCTATGGCTACACCTTC. It yields the protein CASPAVVSRKTYGYTF. The full variable domain, its missing parts supplied by reference TRBV5-5 and TRBJ1-2, is DAGVTQSPTHLIKTRGQQVTLRCSPISGHKSVSWYQQVLGQGPQFIFQYYEKEERGRGNFPDRFSARQFPNYSSELNVNALLLGDSALYLCASPAVVSRKTYGYTFGSGTRLTVV.

In regard to this clonotype: This clone may be a read error of a much larger clone one base away. Here the CDR3 DNA reads TGTGCCAGCAGCTCCACTTCTCCCATTTCAACTCGCACTGAAGCTTTCTTT. Translating it yields CASSSTSPISTRTEAFF. This chain uses TRBV3-1 with TRBJ1-1; D is unresolved. Germline CDR1 is LGHDT and CDR2 is YNNKEL (reference sequence). The CDR3 is 17 amino acids. V was pared by 5 bases and J by 4 bases, with 23 bases between. Filled out from reference TRBV3-1 and TRBJ1-1, the complete variable domain reads DTAVSQTPKYLVTQMGNDKSIKCEQNLGHDTMYWYKQDSKKFLKIMFSYNNKELIINETVPNRFSPKSPDKAHLNLHINSLELGDSAVYFCASSSTSPISTRTEAFFGQGTRLTVV.

In its sample, this clonotype was seen many times. The chain joins TRBV5-3 to TRBJ1-2; D remains unclear. TRBV5-3 falls under the ORF class, with uncertain function. The germline V and J ends were trimmed by 7 bases and 4 bases, with 23 bases remaining between them. This CDR3 region has 16 residues. The CDR3 DNA follows: TGTGCCAGACGGGCTGGAGTGGTGAGAAAGACCTATGGCTACACCTTC. It encodes CARRAGVVRKTYGYTF.

This clonotype was recorded at least ten times. The V and J genes are TRBV25-1 and TRBJ2-1; 11 bases agree with TRBD2. The germline CDR1 and CDR2 sequences are MGHDK and SYGVNS. J gave up 4 bases and V 7 bases, and 6 bases lay outside the gene matches. The CDR3 runs 15 residues. The chain's CDR3 is CASTGLAGRYNEQFF. The CDR3, as DNA: TGTGCCAGCACAGGACTAGCGGGCAGGTACAATGAGCAGTTCTTC.

Of note for this clonotype: This may be a read error: a much more frequent sequence differs by one nucleotide. The V and J genes are TRBV5-4 and TRBJ1-2, with D tentatively TRBD1 (5 bases). This CDR3 has 14 amino acids. Germline V gene lookup returns CDR1 SGHNT and CDR2 YYREEE (reference sequence). The CDR3 reads CAGSPRAGLYGYTF. The CDR3 DNA sequence: TGTGCCGGCAGCCCTCGGGCAGGGCTTTATGGCTACACCTTC.

As regards this clonotype: A clone one base away is much larger, so this may be a read error. V is TRBV16 and J is TRBJ1-2; D is uncertain. The CDR3 contains 17 residues. The V gene's germline CDR1 is KGHSY and CDR2 FQNENV. CDR3 loop: CAGSQLLVVRKTYGYTF. The DNA for the CDR3 is TGTGCCGGCAGCCAGTTGCTGGTCGTTAGAAAGACCTATGGCTACACCTTC.

The genes are TRBV6-5 and TRBJ2-2; 10 bases match TRBD1. Germline V CDR1 and CDR2: MNHEY, SVGAGI. The J segment lost 3 bases and the V segment lost 6 bases, leaving 7 bases of the junction unmatched. This CDR3 comprises 16 residues. CDR3 in DNA: TGTGCCAGCAGGACGGGGGGGACAGGGGACACCGGGGAGCTGTTTTTT. It specifies CASRTGGTGDTGELFF.

There are a few counts of this clonotype. Relative to the germline gene, one junction end is altered; a read error may explain this. V usage is TRBV19 and J usage is TRBJ1-3; weak D call: TRBD1 (6 bases). Germline lookup yields CDR1 LNHDA and CDR2 SQIVND (reference sequence). The CDR3 contains 13 residues. The CDR3 coding sequence is TGTGCCAGTACCGCAGGGGTTGGAAGCACCATATATTTT. The encoded protein is CASTAGVGSTIYF. Drawing the rest from reference TRBV19 and TRBJ1-3, the complete variable domain is DGGITQSPKYLFRKEGQNVTLSCEQNLNHDAMYWYRQDPGQGLRLIYYSQIVNDFQKGDIAEGYSVSREKKESFPLTVTSAQKNPTAFYLCASTAGVGSTIYFGEGSWLTVV.